This T cell receptor (beta chain) is drawn from a study of beta chain features in type 1 diabetes. Study findings and constraints: For Type 1 diabetes patients, all four CD4+ subsets carried TCRB CDR3s that were moderately but significantly shorter. PCR may have favored shorter templates equally in patients and controls.

As regards this clone: The antigen is unknown. Germline is not matched at one junction end, which may reflect a read error.

Of the isolated RNA, all was reverse transcribed, and so the sequenced material was expressed TCRB transcripts. Generated by immunoSEQ multiplex PCR, the TCRdb table keeps only in-frame clones and is missing some. The sample has a few hundred thousand clones; around 12% are singletons. CDR1 SSHAT and CDR2 FNYEAQ come from the germline V gene (reference sequence). The CDR3 has 14 amino acids. It was via CD45RO/CCR7/CD25/CD127/CD95/CD27 that CD4+ naive, central memory, regulatory and stem cell-like memory cells were sorted. Sort purity for all populations was recorded as exceeding 98%. V is TRBV7-7 and J is TRBJ2-3; D is perhaps TRBD2 (5 bases). Sequenced material: naive CD4+ T cells from blood. The receptor's source is a woman between 18 and 29 years old with type 1 diabetes. CDR3 loop: CASSLRGTTDTQYF. CDR3 in DNA: TGTGCTAGCAGCTTACGGGGAACCACAGATACGCAGTATTTT.